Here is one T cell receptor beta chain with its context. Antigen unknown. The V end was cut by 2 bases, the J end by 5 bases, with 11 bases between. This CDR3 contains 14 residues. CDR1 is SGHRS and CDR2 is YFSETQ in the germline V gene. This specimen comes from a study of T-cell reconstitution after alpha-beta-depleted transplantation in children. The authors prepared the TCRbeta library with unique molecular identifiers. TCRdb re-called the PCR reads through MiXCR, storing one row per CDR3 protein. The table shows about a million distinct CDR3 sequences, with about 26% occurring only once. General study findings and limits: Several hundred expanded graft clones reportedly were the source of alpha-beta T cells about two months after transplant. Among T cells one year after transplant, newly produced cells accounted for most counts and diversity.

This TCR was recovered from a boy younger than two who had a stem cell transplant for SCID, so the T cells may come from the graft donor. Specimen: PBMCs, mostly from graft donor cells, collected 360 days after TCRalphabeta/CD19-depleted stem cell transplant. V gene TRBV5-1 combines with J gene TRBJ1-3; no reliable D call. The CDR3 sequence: CASSLTGIRNTIYF. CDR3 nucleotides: TGCGCCAGCAGCTTAACGGGTATTCGAAACACCATATATTTT.